This T cell receptor beta chain comes out of a study of blood T cell repertoires in COVID-19. Across the study: Acute and convalescent COVID-19 specimens originated in the United States, Italy and Spain. From T cells, B-cell-depleted T cells, or PBMCs came the material, which was cDNA or gDNA.

CDR1 and CDR2 from the germline V gene are MDHEN and SYDVKM. V dropped 5 bases and J dropped 0 bases, with 13 bases sitting between them. The CDR3 is 15 amino acids. As handled by the study authors: The assay estimated nucleated cells by amplifying reference gene primers. TCRdb keeps only in-frame clones here, not all; method: immunoSEQ multiplex PCR. V and J calls and clone size come straight from that table; D and trimming were deduced from the DNA. Of some 240,000 clones in the sample, 80% to 85% were seen once. The sequenced sample was peripheral blood. This sequence originates from a woman aged 40 to 49 who had recovered from COVID-19. The chain couples TRBV28 to TRBJ1-2; D perhaps matches TRBD1 (5 bases). The CDR3 loop is CASSTGGTTNYGYTF. DNA of the CDR3: TGTGCCAGCAGTACCGGGGGGACCACTAACTATGGCTACACCTTC.